The 31 T cell receptor beta chains given below trace back to one sample, sequenced in a study of identical twins. TCRdb reprocessed the 5' RACE reads via MiXCR and lists one record per CDR3 protein. The sample includes some 300,000 distinct CDR3 sequences, roughly 12% of them seen just once. This sample was shared with a second study, whose subject was yellow fever vaccine responses in identical twins.

The source material was CD8+ T cells sorted from blood. The receptors shown here come from a woman under 30 in good health.

This clonotype occurred a few times. The genes are TRBV11-2 and TRBJ2-1, with 10 bases lining up with TRBD1. The CDR3 is made up of 15 amino acids. The ends lost 8 bases at V and 2 bases at J; junction bases unmatched: 6. Germline values: CDR1 SGHAT, CDR2 FQNNGV. The CDR3 protein is CASGPGTGAYNEQFF. CDR3 coding DNA: TGTGCCAGCGGCCCCGGGACAGGGGCCTACAATGAGCAGTTCTTC.

The chain recombines TRBV24-1 with TRBJ2-1; D gene unclear. V dropped 6 bases and J dropped 8 bases, with 19 bases sitting between them. Looked up from germline, CDR1 is KGHDR and CDR2 is SFDVKD. The CDR3 sequence is 15 residues long. CDR3 in amino acids: CATSSAELKGDEQFF. CDR3 bases: TGTGCCACCAGTTCTGCGGAACTAAAAGGCGATGAGCAGTTCTTC.

This clonotype turned up a few times. The V gene is TRBV20-1, the J gene TRBJ2-5, with 8 bases matching TRBD2. CDR1 and CDR2 (germline): DFQATT, SNEGSKA (reference sequence). V lost 0 bases to trimming and J lost 5 bases; unmatched junction nucleotides: 5. The CDR3 has 14 amino acids. DNA of the CDR3: TGCAGTGCTAGAGATGGGACTAGTTTTGAGACCCAGTACTTC. Translation gives CSARDGTSFETQYF.

This clonotype was seen more than once but under ten times. The CDR3 region is CASSPLAGDYEQYF. CDR3 sequence (DNA): TGTGCCAGCAGTCCCCTGGCGGGAGACTACGAGCAGTACTTC. This chain links TRBV28 with TRBJ2-7; 7 bases map to TRBD2. With V trimmed by 5 bases and J by 3 bases, 7 bases remained unmatched. Germline V lookup: CDR1 MDHEN, CDR2 SYDVKM. The CDR3 covers 14 residues.

This clonotype has a handful of counts. V and J are TRBV4-2 and TRBJ2-7, with 13 positions matching TRBD2. CDR3 length: 16 residues. The J segment lost 5 bases and the V segment lost 3 bases, leaving 7 bases of the junction unmatched. The germline CDR1 and CDR2 sequences are LGHNA and YNFKEQ. CDR3 in DNA: TGTGCCAGCAGCCACCAACTAGCGGGGGGGCCCCACGAGCAGTACGTC. Translated, it gives CASSHQLAGGPHEQYV.

This chain links TRBV27 with TRBJ2-5; TRBD2 might be the D (5 bases). V was clipped by 6 bases and J by 1 base, with 21 bases between them. CDR1 is MNHEY and CDR2 is SMNVEV in the germline V gene (reference sequence). This CDR3 spans 17 amino acids. As DNA, the CDR3 is TGTGCCAGCAGCCCACTACCACTCAGCGGCCTCCAAGAGACCCAGTACTTC. Protein: CASSPLPLSGLQETQYF.

This sequence joins TRBV7-9 and TRBJ2-3, with a possible D match to TRBD2 (6 bases). This CDR3 is built from 14 residues. Trimming removed 4 bases at V and 2 bases at J, with 10 bases between. The germline CDR1 and CDR2 sequences are SEHNR and FQNEAQ (reference sequence). This CDR3 reads CASSSGGVTDTQYF. Here the CDR3 DNA reads TGTGCCAGCAGCTCAGGAGGGGTCACAGATACGCAGTATTTT.

A few counts support this clonotype. In nucleotides, the CDR3 is TGTGCCACCAGCAGAGATGCAGGACCCAAGGGCTACACCTTC. This sequence encodes CATSRDAGPKGYTF. The chain carries TRBV15 and TRBJ1-2; D unclear. The V gene's germline CDR1 is LNHNV and CDR2 YYDKDF (reference sequence). V lost 0 bases and J lost 8, with 13 bases in between. The CDR3 is 14 residues long.

The V and J genes are TRBV6-2 or TRBV6-3 and TRBJ2-1; TRBD2 matches 11 bases. Trimming at V came to 5 bases and at J to 4 bases, leaving 4 bases not matched to a gene. The V gene's germline CDR1 is MNHEY and CDR2 SVGEGT. This CDR3 spans 15 amino acids. The CDR3 spells CASSASSGGYNEQFF. In DNA, the CDR3 is TGTGCCAGCAGTGCATCTAGCGGGGGGTACAATGAGCAGTTCTTC.

This clonotype showed up many times. The chain recombines TRBV11-1 with TRBJ2-7, with TRBD2 identical over 12 bases. The CDR3 covers 18 residues. Germline loops: CDR1 SGHAT, CDR2 FQDESV (reference sequence). Trimming took 3 bases from V and 1 from J; bases not matched to a gene: 10. DNA of the CDR3: TGTGCCAGCAGCTTTTTTTCTAGCGGGAGGGCAGATTCCTACGAGCAGTACTTC. Protein sequence: CASSFFSSGRADSYEQYF.

The chain employs TRBV7-9 and TRBJ2-3; D is unclear. Trimming left V 4 bases short and J 5 bases short, with 7 bases between. The CDR3 spans 12 residues. CDR1 and CDR2 (germline): SEHNR, FQNEAQ (reference sequence). The CDR3 DNA follows: TGTGCCAGCAGCTCCCCCTTAGATACGCAGTATTTT. Its protein product is CASSSPLDTQYF.

This clonotype showed up just a few times. This chain joins TRBV12-3 or TRBV12-4 and TRBJ1-2; 7 nucleotides agree with TRBD1. J gave up 5 bases and V 6 bases, and 6 bases lay outside the gene matches. CDR3 length equals 13 residues. Here the CDR3 DNA reads TGTGCCAGCAGCAAGGGGGCTGGGTATGGCTACACCTTC. Amino acid sequence: CASSKGAGYGYTF.

The chain has TRBV7-9 and TRBJ2-7; TRBD2 might be the D (5 bases). V gave up 4 bases and J gave up 1 base, with 17 bases separating them. The germline V gene encodes CDR1 SEHNR and CDR2 FQNEAQ (reference sequence). The CDR3 spans 16 residues. The chain's CDR3 is CASSSPSSLSSYEQYF. The CDR3 coding sequence is TGTGCCAGCAGCTCACCCTCTAGCTTGAGTTCCTACGAGCAGTACTTC.

This clonotype was recorded a few times. This chain links TRBV7-2 with TRBJ2-7, with 13 nucleotides matching TRBD2. CDR3 length equals 16 residues. The germline CDR1 and CDR2 sequences are SGHTA and FQGNSA. J was trimmed by 4 bases and V by 5 bases; bases with no gene match: 8. CDR3 region: CASSDGLAGALYEQYF. CDR3 DNA: TGTGCCAGCAGCGATGGACTAGCGGGAGCCCTTTACGAGCAGTACTTC.

The J gene is TRBJ2-1, the V gene TRBV7-8; TRBD2 agrees at 8 bases. Germline trimming cut 4 bases from V and 6 bases from J; bases unmatched to any gene: 14. The CDR3 runs to 17 residues. In germline, CDR1 is SGHVS, CDR2 FQNEAQ. Here the CDR3 reads CASSSQIREGPFNEQFF. The DNA of the CDR3 is TGTGCCAGCAGCTCCCAAATACGGGAGGGCCCTTTCAATGAGCAGTTCTTC.

This clonotype was counted many times. The chain links TRBV5-1 to TRBJ1-1; a possible D gene is TRBD1 (6 bases). The length of the CDR3 is 15 residues. Trimming pared 0 bases from V and 0 bases from J, leaving 9 bases between. Germline CDR1 reads SGHRS; CDR2 reads YFSETQ. The CDR3 is CASSLEDSLNTEAFF. CDR3 DNA: TGCGCCAGCAGCTTGGAGGACAGCTTGAACACTGAAGCTTTCTTT. The complete variable domain, with remaining parts taken from reference TRBV5-1 and TRBJ1-1, reads KAGVTQTPRYLIKTRGQQVTLSCSPISGHRSVSWYQQTPGQGLQFLFEYFSETQRNKGNFPGRFSGRQFSNSRSEMNVSTLELGDSALYLCASSLEDSLNTEAFFGQGTRLTVV.

This sequence joins TRBV20-1 and TRBJ2-3, with no clear D. V gave up 3 bases and J gave up 2 bases, with 12 bases separating them. The length of the CDR3 is 14 residues. Germline loops: CDR1 DFQATT, CDR2 SNEGSKA (reference sequence). The CDR3 nucleotides are TGCAGTGCTAGCCTAGTGCGACTCACAGATACGCAGTATTTT. Translated: CSASLVRLTDTQYF.

The rearrangement uses TRBV5-5 and TRBJ2-2; D ambiguous. The CDR3 covers 13 residues. Trimming shortened V by 0 bases and J by 6 bases, and 6 bases separated the two germline ends. Germline CDR1 reads SGHKS; CDR2 reads YYEKEE (reference sequence). The CDR3 region has the DNA TGTGCCAGCAGCTTGGACTACGCCGGGGAGCTGTTTTTT. It yields the protein CASSLDYAGELFF. The full variable domain, with the rest looked up from reference TRBV5-5 and TRBJ2-2, is DAGVTQSPTHLIKTRGQQVTLRCSPISGHKSVSWYQQVLGQGPQFIFQYYEKEERGRGNFPDRFSARQFPNYSSELNVNALLLGDSALYLCASSLDYAGELFFGEGSRLTVL.

The table lists this clonotype with a few counts. This rearrangement joins TRBV5-5 to TRBJ1-2; D remains ambiguous. V lost 6 bases to trimming and J lost 4 bases, with 16 bases between them. CDR3 length: 14 amino acids. Per the germline V gene, CDR1 is SGHKS and CDR2 is YYEKEE (reference sequence). CDR3: CASTDWGERYGYTF. CDR3 coding DNA: TGTGCCAGCACCGACTGGGGTGAGCGCTATGGCTACACCTTC.

The chain joins TRBV6-2 or TRBV6-3 to TRBJ2-5; 9 bases line up with TRBD1. With 7 bases clipped from V and 4 bases from J, the junction kept 13 bases outside the gene matches. The V gene's germline CDR1 is MNHEY and CDR2 SVGEGT. There are 16 residues in the CDR3. The chain's CDR3 is CASTVLPGQGIETQYF. DNA of the CDR3: TGTGCCAGCACCGTACTTCCGGGACAGGGTATAGAGACCCAGTACTTC.

This clonotype showed up just a few times. The J gene is TRBJ2-3, the V gene TRBV15; the D call may be TRBD1 or TRBD2 (6 bases each). V was cut by 4 bases and J by 3 bases, with 23 bases left in between. Germline V gene lookup returns CDR1 LNHNV and CDR2 YYDKDF (reference sequence). This CDR3 comprises 18 residues. The CDR3 coding sequence is TGTGCCACCAGCAAGCCATTCGGGGGCGGTTGGGGAACAGATACGCAGTATTTT. Its translation is CATSKPFGGGWGTDTQYF.

The J gene is TRBJ2-5, the V gene TRBV12-3 or TRBV12-4; possibly TRBD2 for D (5 bases). CDR3 length: 14 amino acids. Deletions cut 7 bases from V and 0 bases from J, with 12 bases between. CDR3 protein: CASTRYGDQETQYF. The CDR3 DNA reads as TGTGCCAGCACCCGATACGGGGACCAAGAGACCCAGTACTTC.

The chain couples TRBV4-1 to TRBJ2-7, with D perhaps TRBD1 or TRBD2 (5 bases each). CDR1 and CDR2 from the germline V gene are MGHRA and YSYEKL. This CDR3 contains 15 residues. The germline V and J ends were trimmed by 0 bases and 0 bases, with 9 bases remaining between them. The CDR3 DNA follows: TGCGCCAGCAGCCAAGAGGACACTAGCTCCTACGAGCAGTACTTC. It translates to CASSQEDTSSYEQYF.

This clonotype has just a few counts. The chain employs TRBV4-2 and TRBJ2-7; D might be TRBD2 (6 bases). CDR1 is LGHNA and CDR2 is YNFKEQ in the germline V gene. Trimming pared 3 bases from V and 2 bases from J, leaving 14 bases between. The CDR3 runs to 15 residues. CDR3 in amino acids: CASSQLREPPYEQYF. The CDR3 bases are TGTGCCAGCAGCCAGCTACGGGAGCCCCCCTACGAGCAGTACTTC.

Only a few counts were recorded for this clonotype. The chain recombines TRBV12-3 or TRBV12-4 with TRBJ2-1, with a weak D call TRBD2 (7 bases). V lost 3 bases and J lost 7, with 16 bases in between. The CDR3 extends over 15 amino acids. This CDR3 is CASSLAGALENEQFF. The CDR3 nucleotides are TGTGCCAGCAGTTTGGCGGGGGCTTTGGAGAATGAGCAGTTCTTC.

The chain employs TRBV6-5 and TRBJ2-3; weak D call: TRBD2 (5 bases). Per germline, CDR1 MNHEY and CDR2 SVGAGI. V lost 3 bases to trimming and J lost 1 base, with 11 bases between them. This CDR3 comprises 15 residues. CDR3 nucleotides: TGTGCCAGCAGTTATAGTAACGGGGGCACAGATACGCAGTATTTT. It encodes CASSYSNGGTDTQYF.

The chain links TRBV7-6 to TRBJ2-2; D call uncertain. V was shortened by 6 bases and J by 2 bases, with 10 bases between the two germline ends. In germline, CDR1 is SGHVS, CDR2 FNYEAQ. This CDR3 has 14 residues. The CDR3 sequence is CASSNKDNTGELFF. CDR3 bases: TGTGCCAGCAGTAACAAGGACAACACCGGGGAGCTGTTTTTT.

This sequence joins TRBV27 and TRBJ2-5; 7 bases are a match to TRBD1. The CDR3 is 15 amino acids. After removal of 5 bases from V and 5 bases from J, the junction contained 11 bases not matched to a gene. Germline lookup yields CDR1 MNHEY and CDR2 SMNVEV (reference sequence). In nucleotides, the CDR3 is TGTGCCAGCAGTATCCGGGACAGAACCGGGGAGACCCAGTACTTC. The encoded protein is CASSIRDRTGETQYF.

The V and J genes are TRBV7-9 and TRBJ2-1; D may match TRBD1 or TRBD2 (6 bases each). The CDR3 extends over 13 amino acids. CDR1 is SEHNR and CDR2 is FQNEAQ in the germline V gene (reference sequence). The ends were cut back, 2 bases at V and 10 bases at J, with 12 bases in the middle. The CDR3: CASSLIVGGEQFF. The CDR3 DNA follows: TGTGCCAGCAGCTTAATTGTCGGGGGCGAGCAGTTCTTC.

This clonotype was seen at least ten times. V and J are TRBV20-1 and TRBJ2-5; TRBD1 aligns across 9 bases. Germline lookup yields CDR1 DFQATT and CDR2 SNEGSKA (reference sequence). The CDR3 totals 18 residues. J lost 4 bases, V lost 5 bases, and 20 bases had no gene match. The CDR3 reads CSASGAGQGFVSTETQYF. The CDR3 DNA follows: TGCAGTGCTTCGGGTGCCGGACAGGGGTTTGTTAGTACAGAGACCCAGTACTTC.

The chain couples TRBV12-3 or TRBV12-4 to TRBJ1-2, with a possible D match to TRBD1 (6 bases). V lost 5 bases to trimming and J lost 4 bases, with 11 bases between them. The CDR3 covers 13 residues. CDR3: CASSPQDSYGYTF. The CDR3 DNA follows: TGTGCCAGCAGTCCTCAGGACAGCTATGGCTACACCTTC.